This T cell receptor beta chain appears in the sequencing data of a study of T cell repertoires in ileal Crohn's disease. Study-level background: TCRB immunosequencing input was five hundred nanograms of biopsy DNA per sample. Study results and caveats: All patients with clonality above 26.8% had endoscopic recurrence.

Sample time point: proximal margin of the surgical specimen (macroscopically non-inflamed). Sequencing used immunoSEQ multiplex PCR; TCRdb keeps in-frame clones, though not all of them. The sample has about 3,200 clones, about two thirds seen once; the top ten hold less than 30%. The CDR3 has 14 amino acids. V was shortened by 2 bases and J by 5 bases, with 13 bases between the two germline ends. From germline, CDR1 is MGHDK and CDR2 SYGVNS. On this clone: What it binds is unknown.

The receptor was isolated from an adult with Crohn's disease. The chain uses TRBV25-1 and TRBJ2-7; possible D gene TRBD2, 5 bases. The sequenced sample was ileal tissue. The CDR3 DNA reads as TGTGCCAGCAGTGAAGCCGGGGTGGAGGACGAGCAGTACGTC. As protein: CASSEAGVEDEQYV.